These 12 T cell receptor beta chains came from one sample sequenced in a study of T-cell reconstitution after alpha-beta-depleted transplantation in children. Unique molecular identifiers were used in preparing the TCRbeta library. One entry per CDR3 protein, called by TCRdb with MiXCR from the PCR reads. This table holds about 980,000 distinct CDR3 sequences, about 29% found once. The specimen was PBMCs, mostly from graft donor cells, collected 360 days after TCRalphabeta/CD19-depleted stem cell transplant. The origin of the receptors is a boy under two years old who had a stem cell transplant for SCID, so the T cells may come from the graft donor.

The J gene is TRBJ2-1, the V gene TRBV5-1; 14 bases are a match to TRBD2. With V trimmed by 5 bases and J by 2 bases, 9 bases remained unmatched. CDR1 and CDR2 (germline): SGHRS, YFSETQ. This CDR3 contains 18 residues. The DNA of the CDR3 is TGCGCCAGCAGACGGACTAGCGGGGGGCCCCTCGCCTACAATGAGCAGTTCTTC. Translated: CASRRTSGGPLAYNEQFF.

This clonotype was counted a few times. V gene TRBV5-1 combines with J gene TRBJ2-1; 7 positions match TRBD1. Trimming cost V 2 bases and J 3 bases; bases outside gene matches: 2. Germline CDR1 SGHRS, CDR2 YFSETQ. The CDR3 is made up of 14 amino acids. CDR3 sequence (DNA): TGCGCCAGCAGCTTACAGGGGATCTACAATGAGCAGTTCTTC. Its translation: CASSLQGIYNEQFF. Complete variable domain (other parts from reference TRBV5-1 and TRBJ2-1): KAGVTQTPRYLIKTRGQQVTLSCSPISGHRSVSWYQQTPGQGLQFLFEYFSETQRNKGNFPGRFSGRQFSNSRSEMNVSTLELGDSALYLCASSLQGIYNEQFFGPGTRLTVL.

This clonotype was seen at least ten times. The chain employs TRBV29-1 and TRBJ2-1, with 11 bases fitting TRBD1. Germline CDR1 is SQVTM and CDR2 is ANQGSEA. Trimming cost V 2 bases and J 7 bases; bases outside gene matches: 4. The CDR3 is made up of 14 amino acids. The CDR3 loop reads CSVEWDRGWNEQFF. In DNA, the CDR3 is TGCAGCGTTGAATGGGACAGGGGGTGGAATGAGCAGTTCTTC.

CDR3 protein: CASSLGQLILTDTQYF. The CDR3 DNA is TGTGCCAGCAGCTTAGGGCAATTGATCCTCACAGATACGCAGTATTTT. The chain employs TRBV7-2 and TRBJ2-3, with unresolved D. The CDR3 has 16 amino acids. Per germline, CDR1 SGHTA and CDR2 FQGNSA. V shed 1 base and J shed 2 bases, with 13 bases lying between them.

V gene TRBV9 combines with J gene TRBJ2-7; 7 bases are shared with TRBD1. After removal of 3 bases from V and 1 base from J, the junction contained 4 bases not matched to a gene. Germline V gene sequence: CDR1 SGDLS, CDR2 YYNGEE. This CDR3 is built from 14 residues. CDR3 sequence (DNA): TGTGCCAGCAGCGAGGACAGGACGTCCTACGAGCAGTACTTC. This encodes CASSEDRTSYEQYF.

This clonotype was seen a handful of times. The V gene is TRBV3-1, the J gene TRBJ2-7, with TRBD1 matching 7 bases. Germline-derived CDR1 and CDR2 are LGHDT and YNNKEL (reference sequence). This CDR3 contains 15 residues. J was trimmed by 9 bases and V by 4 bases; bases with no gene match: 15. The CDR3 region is CASSPRTGFLLGQYF. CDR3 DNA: TGTGCCAGCAGCCCCCGGACAGGATTTCTATTAGGGCAGTACTTC.

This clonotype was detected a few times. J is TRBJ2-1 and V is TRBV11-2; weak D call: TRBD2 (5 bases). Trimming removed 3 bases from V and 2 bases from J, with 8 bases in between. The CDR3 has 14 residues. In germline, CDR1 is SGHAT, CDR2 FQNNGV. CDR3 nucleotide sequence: TGTGCCAGCAGCTTTAGCGTTCCCTACAATGAGCAGTTCTTC. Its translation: CASSFSVPYNEQFF.

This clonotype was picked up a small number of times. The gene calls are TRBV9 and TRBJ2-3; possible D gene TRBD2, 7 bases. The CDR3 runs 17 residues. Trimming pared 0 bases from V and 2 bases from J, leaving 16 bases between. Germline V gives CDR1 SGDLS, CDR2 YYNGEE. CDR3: CASSVGYRGADTDTQYF. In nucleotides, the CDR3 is TGTGCCAGCAGCGTAGGGTACCGGGGGGCCGACACAGATACGCAGTATTTT.

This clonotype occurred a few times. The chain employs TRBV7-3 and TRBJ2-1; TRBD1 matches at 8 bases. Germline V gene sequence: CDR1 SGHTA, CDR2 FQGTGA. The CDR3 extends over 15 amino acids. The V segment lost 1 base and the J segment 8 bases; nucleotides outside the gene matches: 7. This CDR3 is CASSLIRTRGHEQFF. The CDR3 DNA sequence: TGTGCCAGCAGCTTAATCAGGACCAGGGGGCATGAGCAGTTCTTC.

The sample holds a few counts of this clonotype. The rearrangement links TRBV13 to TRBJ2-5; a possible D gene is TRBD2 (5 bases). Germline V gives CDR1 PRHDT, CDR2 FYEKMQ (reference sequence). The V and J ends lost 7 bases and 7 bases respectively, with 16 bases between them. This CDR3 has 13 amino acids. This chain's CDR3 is CASTGRGSPTQYF. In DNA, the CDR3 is TGTGCCAGCACCGGAAGAGGGTCCCCGACCCAGTACTTC.

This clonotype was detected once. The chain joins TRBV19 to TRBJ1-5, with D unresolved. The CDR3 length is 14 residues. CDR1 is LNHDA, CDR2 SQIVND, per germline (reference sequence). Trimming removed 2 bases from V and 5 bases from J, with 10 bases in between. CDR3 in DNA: TGTGCCAGTAGTATACGGGGAGGGTATCAGCCCCAGCATTTT. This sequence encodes CASSIRGGYQPQHF.

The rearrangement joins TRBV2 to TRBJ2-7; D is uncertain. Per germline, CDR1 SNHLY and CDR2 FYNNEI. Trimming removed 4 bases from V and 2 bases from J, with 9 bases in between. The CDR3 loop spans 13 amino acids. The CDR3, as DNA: TGTGCCAGCAGTGCGAGCATGACCTACGAGCAGTACTTC. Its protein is CASSASMTYEQYF. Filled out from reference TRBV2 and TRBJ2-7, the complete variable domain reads EPEVTQTPSHQVTQMGQEVILRCVPISNHLYFYWYRQILGQKVEFLVSFYNNEISEKSEIFDDQFSVERPDGSNFTLKIRSTKLEDSAMYFCASSASMTYEQYFGPGTRLTVT.